This T cell receptor beta chain was identified in a study of blood T cell repertoires in COVID-19. Two negative PCRs, clearance, or symptom resolution had been documented for recovered Cohort 3 donors. The CDR3 has 14 amino acids. V shed 3 bases, J shed 5 bases, and the junction held 5 bases outside the gene matches. The germline CDR1 and CDR2 sequences are SGDLS and YYNGEE. The data were produced by immunoSEQ multiplex PCR, yet TCRdb's version contains in-frame clones alone and is incomplete. This sample has over 250,000 clones, with about 88% found just once. The sample taken for sequencing was PBMCs or T cells enriched from blood (not recorded which). This chain connects TRBV9 to TRBJ1-1, with 9 positions matching TRBD1. This clonotype originated in a man in his fifties or sixties who had recovered from COVID-19. The CDR3 here is CASSATGGRTEAFF. The DNA of the CDR3 is TGTGCCAGCAGCGCGACAGGGGGTCGGACTGAAGCTTTCTTT.